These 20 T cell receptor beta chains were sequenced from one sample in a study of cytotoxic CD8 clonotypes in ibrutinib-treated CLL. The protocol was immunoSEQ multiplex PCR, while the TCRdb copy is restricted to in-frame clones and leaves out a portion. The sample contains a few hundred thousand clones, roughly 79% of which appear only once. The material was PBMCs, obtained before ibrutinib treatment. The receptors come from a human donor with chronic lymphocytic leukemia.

In nucleotides, the CDR3 is TGTGCCAGCAGCACTCGTGCGGAATACGAGCAGTACTTC. Protein product: CASSTRAEYEQYF. J is TRBJ2-7 and V is TRBV7-2; no clear D gene. V lost 5 bases and J lost 4, with 12 bases in between. The germline gives CDR1 SGHTA, CDR2 FQGNSA. CDR3 size: 13 residues.

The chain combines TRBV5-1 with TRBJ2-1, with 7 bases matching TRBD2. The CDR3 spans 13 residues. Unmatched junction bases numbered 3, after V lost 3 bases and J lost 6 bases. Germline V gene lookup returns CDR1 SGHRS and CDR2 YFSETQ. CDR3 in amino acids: CASSWDYSNEQFF. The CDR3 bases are TGCGCCAGCAGCTGGGACTACTCCAATGAGCAGTTCTTC.

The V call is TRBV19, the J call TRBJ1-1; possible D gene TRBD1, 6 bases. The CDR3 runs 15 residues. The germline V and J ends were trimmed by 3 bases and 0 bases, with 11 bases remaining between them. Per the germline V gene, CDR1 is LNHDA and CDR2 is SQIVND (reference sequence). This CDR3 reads CASSMARGLNTEAFF. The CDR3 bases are TGTGCCAGTAGTATGGCCAGGGGATTGAACACTGAAGCTTTCTTT.

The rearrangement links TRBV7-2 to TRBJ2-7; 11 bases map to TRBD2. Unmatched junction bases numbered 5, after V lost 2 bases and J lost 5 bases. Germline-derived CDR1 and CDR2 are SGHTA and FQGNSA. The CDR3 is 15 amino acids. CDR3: CASSLWATSGNEQYF. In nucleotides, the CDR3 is TGTGCCAGCAGCTTATGGGCGACTAGCGGGAACGAGCAGTACTTC.

The CDR3 bases are TGTGCCAGCGGGTCATCGGGGACAGGGACCTCGCCCCAGCATTTT. This translates into CASGSSGTGTSPQHF. The chain recombines TRBV9 with TRBJ1-5; TRBD1 matches 9 bases. Germline assignment: CDR1 SGDLS and CDR2 YYNGEE. The junction had 14 bases not matched to a gene; V was cut back by 7 bases and J by 9 bases. The CDR3 is made up of 15 amino acids.

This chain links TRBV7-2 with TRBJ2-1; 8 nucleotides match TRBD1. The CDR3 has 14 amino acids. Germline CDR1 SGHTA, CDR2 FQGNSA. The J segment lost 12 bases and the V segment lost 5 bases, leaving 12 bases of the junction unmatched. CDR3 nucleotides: TGTGCCAGCAGCCAACGGACAGGGCCGGATGGGCAGTTCTTC. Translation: CASSQRTGPDGQFF.

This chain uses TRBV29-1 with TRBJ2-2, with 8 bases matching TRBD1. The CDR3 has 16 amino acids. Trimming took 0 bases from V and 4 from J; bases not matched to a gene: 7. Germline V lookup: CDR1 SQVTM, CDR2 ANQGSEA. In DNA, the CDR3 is TGCAGCGTTGAAGACCGACAGGGGCTGGGCACCGGGGAGCTGTTTTTT. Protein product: CSVEDRQGLGTGELFF.

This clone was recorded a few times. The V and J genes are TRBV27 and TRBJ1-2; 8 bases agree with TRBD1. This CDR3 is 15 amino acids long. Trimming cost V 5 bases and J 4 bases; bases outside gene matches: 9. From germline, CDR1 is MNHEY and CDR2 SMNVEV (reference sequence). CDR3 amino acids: CASSDRPGQGYGYTF. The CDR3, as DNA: TGTGCCAGCAGTGACAGACCCGGACAGGGCTATGGCTACACCTTC.

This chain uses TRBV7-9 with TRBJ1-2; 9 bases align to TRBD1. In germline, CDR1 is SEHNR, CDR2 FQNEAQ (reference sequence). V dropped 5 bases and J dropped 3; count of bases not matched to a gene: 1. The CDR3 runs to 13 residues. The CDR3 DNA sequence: TGTGCCAGCAGCGGGGACAGGGACTATGGCTACACCTTC. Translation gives CASSGDRDYGYTF.

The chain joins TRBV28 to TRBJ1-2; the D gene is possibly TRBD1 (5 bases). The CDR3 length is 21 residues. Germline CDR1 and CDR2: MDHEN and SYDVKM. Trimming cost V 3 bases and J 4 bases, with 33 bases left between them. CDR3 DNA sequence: TGTGCCAGCAGTTTGGGTTTTACATTTGGACAAGTAGAGGGGTCGAGCTATGGCTACACCTTC. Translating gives CASSLGFTFGQVEGSSYGYTF.

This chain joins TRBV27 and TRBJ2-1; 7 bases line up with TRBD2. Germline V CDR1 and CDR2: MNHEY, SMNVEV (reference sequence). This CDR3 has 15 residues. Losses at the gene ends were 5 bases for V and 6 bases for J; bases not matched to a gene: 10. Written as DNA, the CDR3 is TGTGCCAGCAGTCCCCGGGCGGGCGGGAGCAATGAGCAGTTCTTC. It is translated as CASSPRAGGSNEQFF.

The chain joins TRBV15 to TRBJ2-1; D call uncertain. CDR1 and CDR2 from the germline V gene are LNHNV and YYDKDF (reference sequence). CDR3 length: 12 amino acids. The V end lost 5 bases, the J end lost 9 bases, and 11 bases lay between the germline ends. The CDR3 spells CATSAYPGEQFF. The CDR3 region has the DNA TGTGCCACCAGCGCCTACCCTGGTGAGCAGTTCTTC.

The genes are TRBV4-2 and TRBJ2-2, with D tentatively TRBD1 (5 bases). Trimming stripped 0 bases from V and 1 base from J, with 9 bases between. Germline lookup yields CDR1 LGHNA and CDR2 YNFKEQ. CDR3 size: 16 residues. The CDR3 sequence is CASSQDQGGNTGELFF. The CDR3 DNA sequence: TGTGCCAGCAGCCAAGATCAGGGTGGGAACACCGGGGAGCTGTTTTTT.

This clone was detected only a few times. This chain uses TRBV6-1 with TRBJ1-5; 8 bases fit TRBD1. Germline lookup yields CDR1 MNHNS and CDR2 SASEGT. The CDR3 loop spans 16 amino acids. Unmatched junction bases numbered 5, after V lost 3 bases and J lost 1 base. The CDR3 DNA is TGTGCCAGCAGTGACGGACAGGGCCCGAGCAATCAGCCCCAGCATTTT. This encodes CASSDGQGPSNQPQHF.

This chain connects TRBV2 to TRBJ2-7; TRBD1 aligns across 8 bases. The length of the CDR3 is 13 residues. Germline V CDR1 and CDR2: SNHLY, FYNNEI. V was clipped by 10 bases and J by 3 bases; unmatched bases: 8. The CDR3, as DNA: TGTGCCACCCTAGGGACAGGTCGCTACGAGCAGTACTTC. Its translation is CATLGTGRYEQYF.

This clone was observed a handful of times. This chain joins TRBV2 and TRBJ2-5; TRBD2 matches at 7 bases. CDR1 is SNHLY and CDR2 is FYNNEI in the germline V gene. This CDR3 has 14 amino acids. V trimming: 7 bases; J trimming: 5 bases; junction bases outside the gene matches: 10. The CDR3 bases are TGTGCCAGCAATAGCCGACTAGCAGGGGAGACCCAGTACTTC. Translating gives CASNSRLAGETQYF.

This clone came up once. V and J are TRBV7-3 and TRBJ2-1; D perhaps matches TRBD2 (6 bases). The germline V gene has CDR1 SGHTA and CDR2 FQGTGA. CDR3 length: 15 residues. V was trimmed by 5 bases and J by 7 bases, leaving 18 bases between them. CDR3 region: CASSQRLAGLNEQFF. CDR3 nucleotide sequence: TGTGCCAGCAGCCAGAGACTGGCGGGACTTAATGAGCAGTTCTTC.

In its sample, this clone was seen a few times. CDR3 sequence (DNA): TGTGCCAGCAGCAACCGGACGGCGATCTACGAGCAGTACTTC. Translating gives CASSNRTAIYEQYF. This chain uses TRBV7-9 with TRBJ2-7, with no clear D. CDR1 and CDR2 (germline): SEHNR, FQNEAQ (reference sequence). The CDR3 has 14 residues. Trimming shortened V by 5 bases and J by 3 bases, and 14 bases separated the two germline ends.

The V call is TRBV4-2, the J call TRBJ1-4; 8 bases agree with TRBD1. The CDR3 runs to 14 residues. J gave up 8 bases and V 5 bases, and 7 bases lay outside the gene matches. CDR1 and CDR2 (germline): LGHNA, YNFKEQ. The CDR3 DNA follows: TGTGCCAGCAGCTTTGGGACAGGACAAGAAAAACTGTTTTTT. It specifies CASSFGTGQEKLFF.

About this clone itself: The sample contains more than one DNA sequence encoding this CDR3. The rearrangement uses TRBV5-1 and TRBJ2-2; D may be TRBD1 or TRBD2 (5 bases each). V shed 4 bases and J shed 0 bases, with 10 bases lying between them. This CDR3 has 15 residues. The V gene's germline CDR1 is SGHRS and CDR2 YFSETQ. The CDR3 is CASSPGTANTGELFF. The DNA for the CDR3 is TGCGCCAGCAGCCCCGGGACGGCGAACACCGGGGAGCTGTTTTTT.